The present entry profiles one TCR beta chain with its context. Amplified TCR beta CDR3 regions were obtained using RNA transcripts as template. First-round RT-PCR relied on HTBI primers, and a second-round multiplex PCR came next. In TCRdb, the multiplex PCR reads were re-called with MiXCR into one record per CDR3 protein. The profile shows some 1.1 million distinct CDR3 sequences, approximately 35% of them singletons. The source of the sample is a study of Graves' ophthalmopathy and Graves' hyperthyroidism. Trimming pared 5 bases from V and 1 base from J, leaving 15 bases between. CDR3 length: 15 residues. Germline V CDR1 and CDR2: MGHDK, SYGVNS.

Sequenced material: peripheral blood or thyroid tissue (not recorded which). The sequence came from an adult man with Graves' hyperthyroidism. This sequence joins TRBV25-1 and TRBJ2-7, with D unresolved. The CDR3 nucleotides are TGTGCCAGCAGTCAACGGGCAGGAAAATCCTACGAGCAGTACTTC. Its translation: CASSQRAGKSYEQYF.